This entry is about one T cell receptor beta chain. This clone's antigen is unknown. Qualities for individual bases were not recorded, and no much larger clone is one base off. This entry is derived from a study of shared clonotypes between healthy human individuals (dated by TCRdb to 2019 to 2021). Looking at the study overall: Two women and a few men aged 18 to 49 years were included in the cohort. For each donor, three plates each were used for CD4 naive and CD4 memory, two plates were used for CD8 naive, and one plate was used for CD8 memory. To estimate repertoire size and how much clonotypes are shared between individuals, the study performed deep sequencing of blood TCR repertoires from a few healthy adults. Different laboratories and diverse techniques were used to prepare libraries and sequence TCR repertoires, to increase sequencing depth and limit assay-specific biases. Per donor, leukapheresis produced somewhere between about 0.8 and 9 billion PBMCs.

Using the deep immunoSEQ assay, TCR CDR3 regions were amplified from genomic DNA by multiplex PCR. For each cell subset, the extracted genomic DNA was distributed evenly across all wells of several immunoSEQ 96-well plates, and each plate served as one replicate. For sorted subsets, about 200 ng genomic DNA, equal to 30,000 or so T cell genomes, was loaded into each replicate PCR. Purified libraries were measured with a Qubit 3.0 fluorometer, size-checked on a Bioanalyzer 2100, and measured again with the KAPA Library Quantification kit. Every immunoSEQ 96-well plate was sequenced on a dedicated single-read 150-cycle Illumina NextSeq 550 flow cell. On the authors' methods: The immunoSEQ output contained only junctional sequences without quality scores, so filtering could not match that applied to full-length reads. Sequences were annotated with PyIR, a Python wrapper for IgBLAST v1.9, using IMGT germline references to assign V/J genes and CDR3. Reads were removed for weak V/J assignments (E-value above 1e-6), missing CDR3, stop codons, out-of-frame junctions, or ambiguous translated residues. V3J clonotypes were defined by identical inferred V gene, J gene, and CDR3 amino acid sequence. The percentage overlap between two repertoires was calculated by dividing the number of shared unique clonotypes by the size of the smaller repertoire. RTK rarefaction, the Chao1 estimator, and Recon v2.1 estimates of unobserved clonotypes were used to assess repertoire richness. Generation probabilities for all TCRbeta clonotypes obtained by the gDNA method from four donors were computed using OLGA. Imported from immuneACCESS, the table was reduced by TCRdb to in-frame sequences with V and J called. These copies leave out some clones; in studies compared against another copy, an unresolved V gene accounts for under half, and the cause of the remainder is not known. V, J and clone size reflect that table, while D and trimming were determined from the DNA. Recorded for this sample are around 1.9 million clones; about 93% of them occurred a single time. Approximately 1.7% of the sample rests with the top ten.

CD8 naive samples were CD45RO-negative cells positively selected for CCR7, giving a CD45RA+CCR7+ population that excluded TemRA cells. Donors were healthy HIV-negative adults with no recently reported acute infections or vaccinations. Only Caucasian adults living in Nashville, Tennessee, USA were represented among the donors. Blood was collected by leukapheresis, and PBMCs were isolated by Ficoll-Histopaque density gradient centrifugation and then cryopreserved in liquid nitrogen vapor phase. Purity and quantity of every magnetically sorted T cell population were checked by analytical flow cytometry. Each sorted fraction had its genomic DNA isolated and then quantified by UV absorbance on a Nanodrop 2000c. Results and caveats for the whole study, not just this receptor: When a handful of donors were compared, the shared fraction of clonotypes was around 4.6% for naive CD4, around 4% for naive CD8, 2% to 2.5% for memory CD4, and 0.4% for memory CD8. Incomplete sequencing was indicated by rarefaction of sorted-subset datasets, despite the large sequencing depth. Compared with non-shared clonotypes, clonotypes shared by all four sorted-subset donors had higher generation probabilities. The small number of donors limited the genetic and exposure-history diversity represented. Sampling was limited to blood, and TCR repertoires in tissue likely differ from TCR repertoires in blood. Naive subsets generally had larger estimated clonotype richness than memory subsets. Pairwise subsampling indicated that sequencing depth was expected to affect the degree of clonotype sharing among donors.

This receptor was obtained from a young man in good health. Some clones in this sample may be carry-over from other donors' samples. The source material was naive CD8+ T cells from PBMCs. Per the publication, the cell subset or site label means: CD45RA+CCR7+.

The nucleotide sequence is given as TGTGCCAGCAGCGAAGACAGGGGCGAGCAGTACTTC. It codes for CASSEDRGEQYF. The chain joins TRBV11-2 to TRBJ2-5; 8 central bases correspond to TRBD1. The last part of the DNA fits TRBJ2-7 better; the J call may be wrong. The CDR1 and CDR2 encoded by the germline V gene are SGHAT and FQNNGV. The CDR3 contains 12 residues, cysteine and phenylalanine counted. The CDR3 DNA has 36 bases and is translated from base 1.